Here is one TCR beta chain with its context. The antigen remains unidentified. This entry is derived from a study of cytomegalovirus exposure and HLA in healthy donors. Study-level information: An earlier analysis found fewer than 140 million unique TCR beta sequences from about 190 million T cells. Study-wide findings and caveats: Presence/absence results assume similar sequencing depth per donor, which may not hold. Excluded: some indistinguishable V segments such as TRBV6-2 and TRBV6-3. In a later analysis, compared with equally common non-associated chains, HLA-associated beta chains were more expanded.

PCR employed 60 Vbeta and 13 Jbeta primers. Assay: immunoSEQ multiplex PCR; the TCRdb copy retains only in-frame clones and omits some. Among around 85,000 clones listed, around 82% were seen once. Trimming at V came to 4 bases and at J to 5 bases, leaving 10 bases not matched to a gene. Looked up from germline, CDR1 is PRHDT and CDR2 is FYEKMQ (reference sequence). The CDR3 sequence is 15 residues long. The receptor comes from a male donor in good health and CMV-seronegative. Sequences were obtained from PBMCs. V is TRBV13 and J is TRBJ2-7, with 8 bases lining up with TRBD1. Here the CDR3 DNA reads TGTGCCAGCAGCTCATCCGGGACAGGCCCGGACGAGCAGTACTTC. This sequence encodes CASSSSGTGPDEQYF.